This passage covers 17 T cell receptor beta chains from one sample sequenced in a study of blood T cell repertoires in COVID-19. The protocol was immunoSEQ multiplex PCR, while the TCRdb copy is restricted to in-frame clones and leaves out a portion. The repertoire has fewer than 350,000 clones, roughly 85% of them found once; the top ten carry roughly 4.2%. Sequencing used PBMCs or T cells enriched from blood (not recorded which). Receptor source: a woman in her thirties or forties with acute COVID-19.

Here the CDR3 DNA reads TGTGCCAGCCGGGGAGAACAGGGCCTCTATGGCTACACCTTC. It codes for CASRGEQGLYGYTF. V gene TRBV18 combines with J gene TRBJ1-2, with D tentatively TRBD1 (6 bases). V was trimmed by 8 bases and J by 4 bases, leaving 17 bases between them. The CDR3 totals 14 residues. The germline V gene has CDR1 KGHSH and CDR2 LQKENI. Full variable domain (missing parts from reference TRBV18 and TRBJ1-2): NAGVMQNPRHLVRRRGQEARLRCSPMKGHSHVYWYRQLPEEGLKFMVYLQKENIIDESGMPKERFSAEFPKEGPSILRIQQVVRGDSAAYFCASRGEQGLYGYTFGSGTRLTVV.

The chain links TRBV19 to TRBJ2-3; weak D call: TRBD1 (5 bases). The CDR3 covers 15 residues. V was cut by 5 bases and J by 5 bases, with 17 bases left in between. CDR1 and CDR2 (germline): LNHDA, SQIVND (reference sequence). This CDR3 reads CASSVLVQGGDTQYF. CDR3 bases: TGTGCCAGTAGTGTACTCGTCCAGGGTGGAGATACGCAGTATTTT.

The J gene is TRBJ2-5, the V gene TRBV4-1; D might be TRBD2 (7 bases). The length of the CDR3 is 16 residues. Germline values: CDR1 MGHRA, CDR2 YSYEKL. V was cut by 0 bases and J by 4 bases, with 15 bases left in between. The CDR3 protein is CASSQEAAGASETQYF. CDR3 coding DNA: TGCGCCAGCAGCCAAGAGGCTGCGGGGGCCTCAGAGACCCAGTACTTC.

This chain links TRBV18 with TRBJ1-3; 7 nucleotides match TRBD1. Germline V gene sequence: CDR1 KGHSH, CDR2 LQKENI. This CDR3 comprises 17 residues. The trim removed 5 bases at V and 0 bases at J, leaving 10 bases unmatched. CDR3 in amino acids: CASSLTGTIDSGNTIYF. The CDR3 DNA reads as TGTGCCAGCTCATTGACAGGGACCATAGACTCTGGAAACACCATATATTTT.

CDR3 amino acids: CSVQKGAGGDLYGYTF. CDR3 DNA: TGCAGCGTTCAAAAGGGGGCAGGGGGAGATCTATATGGCTACACCTTC. The chain combines TRBV29-1 with TRBJ1-2, with 7 bases aligning to TRBD1. The junction had 17 bases not matched to a gene; V was cut back by 5 bases and J by 5 bases. The CDR3 length is 16 residues. Germline CDR1 and CDR2: SQVTM and ANQGSEA. The variable domain in full, with the rest retrieved from reference TRBV29-1 and TRBJ1-2, is SAVISQKPSRDICQRGTSLTIQCQVDSQVTMMFWYRQQPGQSLTLIATANQGSEATYESGFVIDKFPISRPNLTFSTLTVSNMSPEDSSIYLCSVQKGAGGDLYGYTFGSGTRLTVV.

The chain couples TRBV5-1 to TRBJ1-1; D unresolved. There are 15 residues in the CDR3. Between the trimmed V and J ends, which lost 0 bases and 4 bases, there was a span of 13 bases. The germline V gene has CDR1 SGHRS and CDR2 YFSETQ. The CDR3: CASSLEFRGSTEAFF. CDR3 nucleotide sequence: TGCGCCAGCAGCTTGGAGTTTCGGGGATCCACTGAAGCTTTCTTT.

This chain connects TRBV6-2 or TRBV6-3 to TRBJ2-1; perhaps TRBD2 as D (6 bases). CDR3 size: 15 residues. Germline assignment: CDR1 MNHEY and CDR2 SVGEGT. V lost 2 bases and J 4 bases, leaving 12 bases between the germline ends. CDR3 coding DNA: TGTGCCAGCAGTTACAGACTAGTATCTTACAATGAGCAGTTCTTC. Translation: CASSYRLVSYNEQFF.

This chain links TRBV5-1 with TRBJ2-7, with D possibly TRBD2 on 5 matching bases. Germline V gene sequence: CDR1 SGHRS, CDR2 YFSETQ. V lost 7 bases and J lost 1, with 21 bases in between. This CDR3 comprises 16 residues. CDR3 loop: CASSPTDSVGSYEQYF. The DNA of the CDR3 is TGCGCCAGCTCGCCCACGGACTCCGTTGGTTCCTACGAGCAGTACTTC.

V is TRBV9 and J is TRBJ1-2, with no clear D. V lost 0 bases to trimming and J lost 5 bases, with 11 bases between them. The CDR3 consists of 14 residues. Germline V gene lookup returns CDR1 SGDLS and CDR2 YYNGEE. CDR3: CASSVVTAPYGYTF. In DNA form, the CDR3 reads TGTGCCAGCAGCGTAGTTACAGCACCTTATGGCTACACCTTC.

The J gene is TRBJ2-7, the V gene TRBV19; possible D gene TRBD1, 6 bases. The germline V and J ends were trimmed by 5 bases and 4 bases, with 12 bases remaining between them. Germline V gene lookup returns CDR1 LNHDA and CDR2 SQIVND (reference sequence). This CDR3 comprises 13 residues. CDR3 residues: CASSPSGAYEQYF. DNA of the CDR3: TGTGCCAGTAGTCCATCAGGGGCTTACGAGCAGTACTTC.

V gene TRBV5-5 combines with J gene TRBJ2-7; D may be TRBD1 (6 bases). Germline assignment: CDR1 SGHKS and CDR2 YYEKEE (reference sequence). CDR3 length: 15 amino acids. With 4 bases removed from V and 0 bases from J, the gap between germline ends came to 14 bases. The CDR3 nucleotides are TGTGCCAGCAGCCTCTCGACAGGACTCTCCTACGAGCAGTACTTC. This codes for CASSLSTGLSYEQYF.

This clone appeared once. The J gene is TRBJ2-7, the V gene TRBV5-1; 8 nucleotides agree with TRBD1. Germline CDR1 is SGHRS and CDR2 is YFSETQ. CDR3 length equals 14 residues. V lost 6 bases and J lost 6; bases outside the gene matches: 11. CDR3 coding DNA: TGCGCCAGCACTAACCCAGGACAGGGCGGCGAGCAGTACTTC. Translated, it gives CASTNPGQGGEQYF.

The table lists this clone with a few counts. The rearrangement uses TRBV7-9 and TRBJ1-1; 8 nucleotides line up with TRBD1. V lost 5 bases and J lost 0; bases outside the gene matches: 5. CDR3 length: 15 amino acids. Germline V lookup: CDR1 SEHNR, CDR2 FQNEAQ (reference sequence). The chain's CDR3 is CASSLPGGLNTEAFF. Written as DNA, the CDR3 is TGTGCCAGCAGCCTTCCAGGGGGCTTGAACACTGAAGCTTTCTTT.

The rearrangement uses TRBV18 and TRBJ2-7; no firm D call. V was clipped by 2 bases and J by 0 bases, with 17 bases between them. Germline V gives CDR1 KGHSH, CDR2 LQKENI. CDR3 length: 17 amino acids. CDR3 coding DNA: TGTGCCAGCTCACCAAGCCGAACAAGCGTGGTCTCCTACGAGCAGTACTTC. Its protein is CASSPSRTSVVSYEQYF. Using reference TRBV18 and TRBJ2-7 for the parts outside the CDR3, the full variable domain is NAGVMQNPRHLVRRRGQEARLRCSPMKGHSHVYWYRQLPEEGLKFMVYLQKENIIDESGMPKERFSAEFPKEGPSILRIQQVVRGDSAAYFCASSPSRTSVVSYEQYFGPGTRLTVT.

This chain links TRBV12-3 or TRBV12-4 with TRBJ2-7; D not certain. The CDR3 has 11 amino acids. Between the trimmed V and J ends, which lost 5 bases and 3 bases, there was a span of 5 bases. The DNA of the CDR3 is TGTGCCAGCAGTGTCGGCTACGAGCAGTACTTC. Encoded protein: CASSVGYEQYF.

The genes are TRBV7-8 and TRBJ2-2; no clear D gene. The CDR3 totals 13 residues. Germline V gene sequence: CDR1 SGHVS, CDR2 FQNEAQ. V was pared by 5 bases and J by 7 bases, with 11 bases between. This chain's CDR3 is CASSLYPLGELFF. The CDR3 nucleotides read TGTGCCAGCAGCCTCTATCCGCTCGGGGAGCTGTTTTTT.

The sample holds a few counts of this clone. This CDR3 reads CASSQDLRPSGSKEAFF. DNA of the CDR3: TGTGCCAGCAGCCAAGATTTACGGCCCTCAGGGTCGAAGGAAGCTTTCTTT. This chain connects TRBV3-1 (or the pseudogene TRBV3-2) to TRBJ1-1, with D possibly being TRBD1 (5 bases). This CDR3 spans 17 amino acids. Germline CDR1 LGHDT, CDR2 YNNKEL (reference sequence). V lost 0 bases and J lost 8, with 22 bases in between.